One and the same sample provided the 5 T cell receptor beta chains below, sequenced in a study of blood T cell repertoires in COVID-19. TCRdb keeps only in-frame clones here, not all; method: immunoSEQ multiplex PCR. The sample has 130,000 or so clones, 84% seen once. Specimen: peripheral blood. The receptors were gathered from a man aged 25 to 40 with COVID-19, enrolled during active disease.

The genes are TRBV7-3 and TRBJ2-6; 9 positions match TRBD1. In germline, CDR1 is SGHTA, CDR2 FQGTGA. Germline trimming cut 5 bases from V and 4 bases from J; bases unmatched to any gene: 9. This CDR3 contains 17 residues. DNA of the CDR3: TGTGCCAGCAGCGAACCGGGACAGGGTGCCGGGGCCAACGTCCTGACTTTC. Its translation: CASSEPGQGAGANVLTF.

V is TRBV5-6 and J is TRBJ2-5, with D possibly TRBD2 on 6 matching bases. Germline V lookup: CDR1 SGHDT, CDR2 YYEEEE. V gave up 4 bases and J gave up 5 bases, with 15 bases separating them. There are 14 residues in the CDR3. The CDR3 DNA reads TGTGCCAGCAGCCCCGTCGGAGGGGCTGAGACCCAGTACTTC. It specifies CASSPVGGAETQYF.

This clone was counted once. The V gene is TRBV5-8, the J gene TRBJ2-1; 8 positions agree with TRBD2. Trimming took 6 bases from V and 0 from J; bases not matched to a gene: 14. The CDR3 contains 18 residues. CDR1 is SGHTS, CDR2 YDEGEE, per germline. The CDR3 reads CASTGPAGAPYSYNEQFF. The CDR3, as DNA: TGTGCCAGCACAGGGCCAGCGGGAGCCCCTTACTCCTACAATGAGCAGTTCTTC.

To note about this clone: The sample holds other DNA sequences that translate to the same CDR3. The CDR3 loop reads CASSLGGSYGYTF. The DNA for the CDR3 is TGTGCCAGCAGTTTAGGGGGCTCCTATGGCTACACCTTC. The chain couples TRBV6-5 to TRBJ1-2; 7 bases agree with TRBD1. J was trimmed by 4 bases and V by 4 bases; bases with no gene match: 3. From germline, CDR1 is MNHEY and CDR2 SVGAGI. This CDR3 is 13 amino acids long.

The chain joins TRBV30 to TRBJ1-4; D may be TRBD1 (5 bases). The CDR3 is 13 residues long. The germline CDR1 and CDR2 sequences are GTSNPN and SVGIG (reference sequence). V was cut by 1 base and J by 4 bases, with 7 bases left in between. The chain's CDR3 is CAWSGDSNEKLFF. As DNA, the CDR3 is TGTGCCTGGAGTGGTGACAGTAATGAAAAACTGTTTTTT.